The clone carrying this TCR beta chain was picked up many times. What it binds is not known. These data originate in a study of regulatory T cells in long-lasting Graves disease. According to the study, TCR beta libraries were built with iRepertoire HTBI primers and CDR3-region Arm-PCR. TCRdb ran MiXCR on the multiplex PCR reads and lists one entry per CDR3 protein. The sample shows some 470,000 distinct CDR3 sequences, under 25% of them seen only once. Time point of the sample: persistent/refractory GD, antithyroid drugs over 5 years with positive TRAb. After RNA was extracted from PBMCs, the TCR library was made from it. Findings and caveats of the study: TRBV28, TRBJ1-2 and TRBJ2-5 were favored in persistent disease.

Trimming pared 6 bases from V and 0 bases from J, leaving 5 bases between. From germline, CDR1 is MDHEN and CDR2 SYDVKM. The CDR3 totals 13 residues. Sample: peripheral blood mononuclear cells (PBMCs), taken when the disease was refractory, from a patient treated with antithyroid drugs. This receptor was obtained from a female donor with Graves disease. The chain employs TRBV28 and TRBJ1-4; D is unclear. The CDR3 protein is CASSRTTNEKLFF. The CDR3 coding sequence is TGTGCCAGCAGCCGGACAACTAATGAAAAACTGTTTTTT.